Shown below are 28 T cell receptor beta chains from a single sample sequenced in a study of blood T cell repertoires in COVID-19. Method: immunoSEQ multiplex PCR; TCRdb's copy keeps in-frame clones and lacks some. The sample holds about 320,000 clones, about 91% seen once. Sequenced input: peripheral blood. The receptors shown here come from a woman in her twenties or thirties with COVID-19, enrolled during active disease.

The CDR3 loop reads CASQDLTTEAFF. The CDR3 coding sequence is TGTGCCAGCCAGGACTTAACCACTGAAGCTTTCTTT. The chain recombines TRBV28 with TRBJ1-1; no firm D call. With 8 bases removed from V and 4 bases from J, the gap between germline ends came to 11 bases. CDR1 is MDHEN, CDR2 SYDVKM, per germline. The CDR3 has 12 amino acids.

The chain couples TRBV4-1 to TRBJ1-5; D not certain. This CDR3 has 16 amino acids. In germline, CDR1 is MGHRA, CDR2 YSYEKL. V dropped 6 bases and J dropped 7 bases, with 22 bases sitting between them. CDR3 bases: TGCGCCAGCAGTCGCGGCGGGGTAATGACTGGGCAGCCCCAGCATTTT. Translating gives CASSRGGVMTGQPQHF.

The V gene is TRBV27, the J gene TRBJ1-1, with a tentative D call TRBD1 (5 bases). The CDR3 sequence is 14 residues long. Per the germline V gene, CDR1 is MNHEY and CDR2 is SMNVEV (reference sequence). The V and J ends lost 5 bases and 5 bases respectively, with 15 bases between them. The CDR3 bases are TGTGCCAGCAGTCAAGGACTGGGGGGGACTGAAGCTTTCTTT. Its translation is CASSQGLGGTEAFF.

This clone has a single count. The chain joins TRBV4-1 to TRBJ1-2; unclear D gene. The CDR3 runs 12 residues. Germline V gives CDR1 MGHRA, CDR2 YSYEKL. The ends were cut back, 3 bases at V and 2 bases at J, with 4 bases in the middle. The CDR3 DNA is TGCGCCAGCAGCCAGAGGAACTATGGCTACACCTTC. It yields the protein CASSQRNYGYTF.

The chain combines TRBV28 with TRBJ2-1, with TRBD2 matching 8 bases. The CDR3 is made up of 16 amino acids. The junction had 7 bases not matched to a gene; V was cut back by 3 bases and J by 3 bases. The germline V gene encodes CDR1 MDHEN and CDR2 SYDVKM. CDR3 amino acids: CASSLLRGGRYNEQFF. The CDR3 bases are TGTGCCAGCAGTTTGCTTCGGGGGGGCCGCTACAATGAGCAGTTCTTC.

For the CDR3, the DNA is TGCGCCAGCAGCCACAGGGCCTCCTCAAACACCGGGGAGCTGTTTTTT. Its protein product is CASSHRASSNTGELFF. V usage is TRBV4-3 and J usage is TRBJ2-2, with a weak D call TRBD1 (5 bases). V gave up 3 bases and J gave up 2 bases, with 13 bases separating them. The CDR3 sequence is 16 residues long. Germline V CDR1 and CDR2: LGHNA, YSLEER.

This clone has just one count. This chain joins TRBV4-1 and TRBJ2-7, with a possible D match to TRBD1 (6 bases). CDR3 size: 15 residues. Germline CDR1 is MGHRA and CDR2 is YSYEKL. Trimming cost V 3 bases and J 2 bases, with 14 bases left between them. The CDR3 region is CASSHADRTAYEQYV. The CDR3 nucleotides are TGCGCCAGCAGCCACGCGGACAGAACCGCCTACGAGCAGTACGTC.

The CDR3 is CAGLGGSYEQYF. CDR3 coding DNA: TGTGCAGGGCTCGGGGGCTCCTACGAGCAGTACTTC. The rearrangement joins TRBV19 to TRBJ2-7; tentatively, D is TRBD2 (6 bases). The length of the CDR3 is 12 residues. Germline V gives CDR1 LNHDA, CDR2 SQIVND (reference sequence).

The rearrangement links TRBV9 to TRBJ1-4; D possibly corresponds to TRBD1 (6 bases). CDR1 is SGDLS, CDR2 YYNGEE, per germline. With 4 bases removed from V and 7 bases from J, the gap between germline ends came to 17 bases. This CDR3 contains 15 residues. The CDR3: CASSPRGGAREKLFF. Here the CDR3 DNA reads TGTGCCAGCAGCCCTAGAGGGGGGGCGCGTGAAAAACTGTTTTTT.

This clone was seen a few times. The V and J genes are TRBV6-5 and TRBJ1-3, with D uncertain. V was cut by 10 bases and J by 0 bases, with 13 bases left in between. CDR1 is MNHEY and CDR2 is SVGAGI in the germline V gene. This CDR3 comprises 14 residues. The CDR3 nucleotides are TGTGCCACCCCTTCCCGGGACTCTGGAAACACCATATATTTT. This translates into CATPSRDSGNTIYF.

The chain links TRBV2 to TRBJ1-1; weak D call: TRBD1 (5 bases). The germline V and J ends were trimmed by 6 bases and 11 bases, with 16 bases remaining between them. The CDR3 consists of 12 residues. Germline V gene sequence: CDR1 SNHLY, CDR2 FYNNEI. The CDR3 region has the DNA TGTGCCAGCAGCCAGGACACGGTGGCCGCTTTCTTT. Its translation is CASSQDTVAAFF.

This sequence joins TRBV7-6 and TRBJ2-2, with D unclear. The ends were cut back, 5 bases at V and 1 base at J, with 8 bases in the middle. The germline CDR1 and CDR2 sequences are SGHVS and FNYEAQ. This CDR3 region has 14 residues. The CDR3 protein is CASSQTQNTGELFF. CDR3 in DNA: TGTGCCAGCAGCCAGACTCAGAACACCGGGGAGCTGTTTTTT.

This chain links TRBV12-3 or TRBV12-4 with TRBJ1-1, with D maybe TRBD1 (6 bases). The V gene lost 4 bases and the J gene lost 5 bases, with 11 bases spanning the gap. The CDR3 has 13 residues. The CDR3 nucleotides read TGTGCCAGCAGTTACGACAGGAGGACTGAAGCTTTCTTT. This translates into CASSYDRRTEAFF.

This chain uses TRBV5-1 with TRBJ1-2; 9 bases map to TRBD1. Germline CDR1 is SGHRS and CDR2 is YFSETQ. V lost 0 bases and J lost 4; bases outside the gene matches: 10. This CDR3 has 17 residues. In DNA form, the CDR3 reads TGCGCCAGCAGCTTGGACTGGGGGACAGGGAGCAGCTATGGCTACACCTTC. Translation: CASSLDWGTGSSYGYTF.

DNA of the CDR3: TGTGCCAGCAGCCAAGGGGTCTATGGCTACACCTTC. Protein sequence: CASSQGVYGYTF. V usage is TRBV11-2 and J usage is TRBJ1-2; the D gene is possibly TRBD1 (5 bases). The CDR3 extends over 12 amino acids. Between the trimmed V and J ends, which lost 5 bases and 4 bases, there was a span of 8 bases. CDR1 is SGHAT and CDR2 is FQNNGV in the germline V gene. The whole variable domain, remainder taken from reference TRBV11-2 and TRBJ1-2, is EAGVAQSPRYKIIEKRQSVAFWCNPISGHATLYWYQQILGQGPKLLIQFQNNGVVDDSQLPKDRFSAERLKGVDSTLKIQPAKLEDSAVYLCASSQGVYGYTFGSGTRLTVV.

This chain joins TRBV18 and TRBJ2-5; 8 nucleotides line up with TRBD1. Germline-derived CDR1 and CDR2 are KGHSH and LQKENI. This CDR3 is 13 amino acids long. With 6 bases clipped from V and 4 bases from J, the junction kept 4 bases outside the gene matches. CDR3 nucleotide sequence: TGTGCCAGCTCCCCCGACAGGGGAGAGACCCAGTACTTC. It yields the protein CASSPDRGETQYF.

V gene TRBV11-2 combines with J gene TRBJ2-5; a weak D match, TRBD1 (6 bases). CDR1 SGHAT and CDR2 FQNNGV come from the germline V gene. The CDR3 has 15 amino acids. The V gene lost 5 bases and the J gene lost 1 base, with 14 bases spanning the gap. CDR3 protein: CASSRRGTSQETQYF. For the CDR3, the DNA is TGTGCCAGCAGCAGACGTGGGACATCCCAAGAGACCCAGTACTTC. The whole variable domain, remainder taken from reference TRBV11-2 and TRBJ2-5, is EAGVAQSPRYKIIEKRQSVAFWCNPISGHATLYWYQQILGQGPKLLIQFQNNGVVDDSQLPKDRFSAERLKGVDSTLKIQPAKLEDSAVYLCASSRRGTSQETQYFGPGTRLLVL.

The rearrangement uses TRBV28 and TRBJ1-5; no firm D call. CDR3 size: 12 residues. Germline CDR1 and CDR2: MDHEN and SYDVKM. Trimming took 5 bases from V and 2 from J, leaving 4 bases between them. Here the CDR3 reads CASSGRNQPQHF. CDR3 coding DNA: TGTGCCAGCAGTGGGCGCAATCAGCCCCAGCATTTT.

The gene calls are TRBV11-2 and TRBJ2-7; tentative D call: TRBD1 (5 bases). This CDR3 comprises 14 residues. Per germline, CDR1 SGHAT and CDR2 FQNNGV. Trimming took off 4 bases at V and 2 bases at J, with 12 bases between the two ends. This chain's CDR3 is CASSSQLTAYEQYF. Written as DNA, the CDR3 is TGTGCCAGCAGCTCACAGCTGACAGCCTACGAGCAGTACTTC.

The V gene is TRBV14, the J gene TRBJ2-3, with D possibly matching TRBD2 (5 bases). The germline gives CDR1 SGHDN, CDR2 FVKESK. The CDR3 totals 17 residues. V was shortened by 0 bases and J by 3 bases, with 16 bases between the two germline ends. Here the CDR3 reads CASSQDHQPRGTDTQYF. CDR3 DNA: TGTGCCAGCAGCCAAGATCATCAACCGAGAGGGACAGATACGCAGTATTTT.

This chain joins TRBV27 and TRBJ1-1; maybe TRBD1 (5 bases). Germline CDR1 and CDR2: MNHEY and SMNVEV (reference sequence). V was pared by 3 bases and J by 5 bases, with 16 bases between. CDR3 length: 15 residues. Here the CDR3 reads CASSLSAGGSTEAFF. CDR3 sequence (DNA): TGTGCCAGCAGTTTGTCGGCGGGGGGGAGTACTGAAGCTTTCTTT.

This clone was picked up a small number of times. The chain has TRBV7-3 and TRBJ2-1; weak D call: TRBD2 (6 bases). CDR3 size: 15 residues. Trimming left V 1 base short and J 5 bases short, with 12 bases between. Germline CDR1 and CDR2: SGHTA and FQGTGA. CDR3 bases: TGTGCCAGCAGCTTAATTGGGACTGGAGACAATGAGCAGTTCTTC. It specifies CASSLIGTGDNEQFF. The full variable domain, rest sourced from reference TRBV7-3 and TRBJ2-1, is GAGVSQTPSNKVTEKGKYVELRCDPISGHTALYWYRQSLGQGPEFLIYFQGTGAADDSGLPNDRFFAVRPEGSVSTLKIQRTERGDSAVYLCASSLIGTGDNEQFFGPGTRLTVL.

The V call is TRBV18, the J call TRBJ2-6, with D possibly being TRBD1 (6 bases). The length of the CDR3 is 19 residues. V was shortened by 8 bases and J by 0 bases, with 23 bases between the two germline ends. Per the germline V gene, CDR1 is KGHSH and CDR2 is LQKENI. The CDR3 sequence is CASPKYSGQPISGANVLTF. In DNA, the CDR3 is TGTGCCAGCCCCAAGTATTCAGGACAGCCAATCTCTGGGGCCAACGTCCTGACTTTC.

This clone was seen a handful of times. The V gene is TRBV11-3, the J gene TRBJ1-4; 9 bases line up with TRBD1. The CDR3 is made up of 17 amino acids. Unmatched junction bases numbered 10, after V lost 3 bases and J lost 5 bases. From germline, CDR1 is SGHNT and CDR2 YENEEA. CDR3: CASSLIFRDRVNEKLFF. The CDR3 nucleotides read TGTGCCAGCAGCTTGATTTTCCGGGACAGGGTAAATGAAAAACTGTTTTTT.

This chain connects TRBV29-1 to TRBJ2-7; TRBD1 agrees at 7 bases. Germline assignment: CDR1 SQVTM and CDR2 ANQGSEA. The length of the CDR3 is 13 residues. With V trimmed by 7 bases and J by 2 bases, 8 bases remained unmatched. As DNA, the CDR3 is TGCAGCGCCCGGGACAGCAACACCTACGAGCAGTACGTC. Translated: CSARDSNTYEQYV.

V gene TRBV23-1 combines with J gene TRBJ2-2; D remains unclear. TRBV23-1 belongs to the ORF category, with a function that is uncertain. V lost 1 base and J 6 bases, leaving 6 bases between the germline ends. The CDR3 extends over 13 amino acids. Here the CDR3 reads CASSQYEAGELFF. The CDR3 region has the DNA TGCGCCAGCAGTCAATATGAGGCCGGGGAGCTGTTTTTT.

The chain employs TRBV9 and TRBJ2-5; TRBD1 matches 7 bases. CDR1 SGDLS and CDR2 YYNGEE come from the germline V gene. The CDR3 covers 14 residues. Trimming at V came to 4 bases and at J to 3 bases, leaving 6 bases not matched to a gene. CDR3 sequence reads: CASSLQGLKETQYF. Written as DNA, the CDR3 is TGTGCCAGCAGCCTACAGGGGTTGAAAGAGACCCAGTACTTC.

As for this clone: Other DNA sequences in this sample translate to the same CDR3. The chain combines TRBV6-5 with TRBJ1-3; D possibly corresponds to TRBD1 (5 bases). From germline, CDR1 is MNHEY and CDR2 SVGAGI. The CDR3 has 14 residues. Trimming took off 2 bases at V and 0 bases at J, with 5 bases between the two ends. CDR3 in amino acids: CASSYRGSGNTIYF. In nucleotides, the CDR3 is TGTGCCAGCAGTTACAGGGGCTCTGGAAACACCATATATTTT.